The rows below give T cell receptor beta chains drawn from one sample of a study of T cell responses to AZD1222 COVID-19 vaccine. Data came from immunoSEQ multiplex PCR; TCRdb stores just in-frame clones and leaves some out. The sample consists of about 140,000 clones, 85% to 95% of them appearing once. The sample in question was peripheral blood, obtained after recovery from COVID-19. The receptors here all came from an adult who had recovered from COVID-19. Both conserved end residues are part of each CDR3. A D gene is named only where the DNA matches it firmly. Clone size is shown for a subset of rows, as once, few, many or a class of expanded clone.

size: NA
D: NA
J: TRBJ1-6
V: TRBV6-5
DNA: TGTGCCAGCTCTTTGACGGGAGCTCATAATTCACCCCTCCACTTT
CDR3: CASSLTGAHNSPLHF

size: NA
D: TRBD2
J: TRBJ2-4
V: TRBV2
DNA: TGTGCCAGCAGTGAAGGGGGACTAGCGGGAGGGGCCAAAAACATTCAGTACTTC
CDR3: CASSEGGLAGGAKNIQYF

size: NA
D: NA
J: TRBJ2-1
V: TRBV5-1
DNA: TGCGCCAGCAGCTTAGACGGAAACTACAATGAGCAGTTCTTC
CDR3: CASSLDGNYNEQFF

size: NA
D: NA
J: TRBJ1-6
V: TRBV9
DNA: TGTGCCAGCAGCCCCGCGGGGCATTCTAATTCACCCCTCCACTTT
CDR3: CASSPAGHSNSPLHF

size: NA
D: TRBD1
J: TRBJ1-4
V: TRBV5-1
DNA: TGCGCCAGTGGACAGGGGATCGGCAATGAAAAACTGTTTTTT
CDR3: CASGQGIGNEKLFF

size: once
D: NA
J: TRBJ1-2
V: TRBV19
DNA: TGTGCCAGTAGTATGCGACAGCCTACCAGCGGTGGCTACACCTTC
CDR3: CASSMRQPTSGGYTF

size: NA
D: TRBD1
J: TRBJ1-5
V: TRBV5-7
DNA: TGTGCCAGCAGCTTGGCCGGACAGGGAAATCAGCCCCAGCATTTT
CDR3: CASSLAGQGNQPQHF

size: once
D: TRBD2
J: TRBJ2-3
V: TRBV29-1
DNA: TGCAGCGTTTTAACTAGCGGCACAGATACGCAGTATTTT
CDR3: CSVLTSGTDTQYF

size: NA
D: NA
J: TRBJ2-1
V: TRBV5-5
DNA: TGTGCCAGCACCACTCTGACTAGGGATGAGCAGTTCTTC
CDR3: CASTTLTRDEQFF

size: few
D: NA
J: TRBJ2-7
V: TRBV28
DNA: TGTGCCAGCAGTTTATGGCAGGGGCCCTACGAGCAGTACTTC
CDR3: CASSLWQGPYEQYF

size: NA
D: NA
J: TRBJ1-5
V: TRBV19
DNA: TGTGCCAGTAGCCACTGGGGGGGCAATCAGCCCCAGCATTTT
CDR3: CASSHWGGNQPQHF

size: NA
D: NA
J: TRBJ2-7
V: TRBV28
DNA: TGTGCCAGCACCGGGGGCGGCAGATTCTACGAGCAGTACTTC
CDR3: CASTGGGRFYEQYF

size: NA
D: TRBD1
J: TRBJ2-7
V: TRBV28
DNA: TGTGCCAGCAGTTCAACGGGACAGGGGGCCTACGAGCAGTACTTC
CDR3: CASSSTGQGAYEQYF

size: NA
D: TRBD2
J: TRBJ2-7
V: TRBV5-8
DNA: TGTGCCAGCAGCTTCCCGCGACTAGCACAGTACGAGCAGTACTTC
CDR3: CASSFPRLAQYEQYF

size: NA
D: NA
J: TRBJ1-2
V: TRBV7-8
DNA: TGTGCCAGCAGCAGGACAGTCGAGGGCTACACCTTC
CDR3: CASSRTVEGYTF

size: once
D: NA
J: TRBJ2-7
V: TRBV10-3
DNA: TGTGCCATCAGTGAGTCCTCCTACGAGCAGTACTTC
CDR3: CAISESSYEQYF

size: NA
D: NA
J: TRBJ1-1
V: TRBV28
DNA: TGTGCCAGCACTCATCAACAGAGTCAAGCTTTCTTT
CDR3: CASTHQQSQAFF

size: NA
D: NA
J: TRBJ1-1
V: TRBV27
DNA: TGTGCCAGCAGTCCCTCCGGGTACCGTGAAGCTTTCTTT
CDR3: CASSPSGYREAFF

size: once
D: NA
J: TRBJ1-4
V: TRBV28
DNA: TGTGCCAGCAGTTTATTCGGGGCAGGGGTTTCGGAAAAACTGTTTTTT
CDR3: CASSLFGAGVSEKLFF

size: NA
D: NA
J: TRBJ1-2
V: TRBV24-1
DNA: TGTGCCACCCGGACAGAGCTGTCTCAGGGGCCCCCGGGAGACAACTATGGCTACACCTTC
CDR3: CATRTELSQGPPGDNYGYTF

size: NA
D: NA
J: TRBJ2-7
V: TRBV28
DNA: TGTGCCAGCAGTTTTGTAGATATAAGATCCTACGAGCAGTACTTC
CDR3: CASSFVDIRSYEQYF

size: NA
D: TRBD2
J: TRBJ2-1
V: TRBV12-3/TRBV12-4
DNA: TGTGCCAGCAGTTCGGGGGGGGAGCAGTTCTTC
CDR3: CASSSGGEQFF

size: NA
D: NA
J: TRBJ2-7
V: TRBV28
DNA: TGTGCCAGCAGCGTCGTCCGGGGGGAGCAGTACTTC
CDR3: CASSVVRGEQYF

size: NA
D: TRBD1
J: TRBJ2-5
V: TRBV20-1
DNA: TGCAGTGCTAGTGGGGACAGGGGCCAAGAGACCCAGTACTTC
CDR3: CSASGDRGQETQYF

size: NA
D: NA
J: TRBJ1-1
V: TRBV27
DNA: TGTGCCAGCAGTTCCTTCACGAACACTGAAGCTTTCTTT
CDR3: CASSSFTNTEAFF

size: NA
D: TRBD1
J: TRBJ1-4
V: TRBV27
DNA: TGTGCCAGCAGTCCACTTGACAGGGGGCCTAGGGATGAAAAACTGTTTTTT
CDR3: CASSPLDRGPRDEKLFF

size: NA
D: NA
J: TRBJ2-3
V: TRBV9
DNA: TGTGCCAGCAGCGCCTATTTCAACACAGATACGCAGTATTTT
CDR3: CASSAYFNTDTQYF

size: NA
D: NA
J: TRBJ1-1
V: TRBV12-3/TRBV12-4
DNA: TGTGCCAGCAGTTTAGGGAGCACTGAAGCTTTCTTT
CDR3: CASSLGSTEAFF

size: NA
D: TRBD1
J: TRBJ2-3
V: TRBV10-3
DNA: TGTGCCAGCTCCGGGACAGGGGGGGAGTGGACGCAGTATTTT
CDR3: CASSGTGGEWTQYF

size: NA
D: TRBD1
J: TRBJ1-1
V: TRBV11-3
DNA: TGTGCCAGCAGCTCCGGACAGGGGATGACTGAAGCTTTCTTT
CDR3: CASSSGQGMTEAFF

size: NA
D: TRBD1
J: TRBJ2-7
V: TRBV30
DNA: TGTGCCTGGAGGCGACAGGGCTCCAAACTACGCGAGCAGTACTTC
CDR3: CAWRRQGSKLREQYF